Listed here are 2 T cell receptor beta chains from one sample, sequenced in a study of OX40 agonist ivuxolimab in advanced cancers. Libraries were constructed by the immunoSEQ multiplex PCR assay. TCRdb took over this immuneACCESS table, retaining in-frame rearrangements with V and J assigned. Such tables are incomplete; in checked studies, under half of the missing clones stem from an unresolved V gene, and the remainder is unexplained. Across this sample there are 50,000 or so clones, with 75% to 80% seen only once. 6.5% to 9% of the sample rests with the top ten. This material consisted of CD4+ or CD8+ T cells sorted from blood, taken in a trial of the OX40 agonist ivuxolimab. The receptors here all came from an adult with an advanced solid tumor such as melanoma, head and neck, liver or kidney cancer.

The chain is built from TRBV19 and TRBJ2-1, with 8 nucleotides matching TRBD2. Germline V gene lookup returns CDR1 LNHDA and CDR2 SQIVND (reference sequence). The CDR3 totals 15 residues. V was clipped by 1 base and J by 4 bases; unmatched bases: 3. The CDR3 coding sequence is TGTGCCAGTAGTATAGGGACTAGCCTATACAATGAGCAGTTCTTC. This gives the protein CASSIGTSLYNEQFF. Together with reference TRBV19 and TRBJ2-1, the CDR3 gives the full variable domain: DGGITQSPKYLFRKEGQNVTLSCEQNLNHDAMYWYRQDPGQGLRLIYYSQIVNDFQKGDIAEGYSVSREKKESFPLTVTSAQKNPTAFYLCASSIGTSLYNEQFFGPGTRLTVL.

V gene TRBV2 combines with J gene TRBJ1-1, with 11 bases lining up with TRBD1. Per the germline V gene, CDR1 is SNHLY and CDR2 is FYNNEI. The CDR3 runs to 15 residues. J lost 5 bases, V lost 7 bases, and 9 bases had no gene match. CDR3 protein: CASNPGTGGWTEAFF. Written as DNA, the CDR3 is TGTGCCAGCAATCCGGGGACAGGGGGTTGGACTGAAGCTTTCTTT.